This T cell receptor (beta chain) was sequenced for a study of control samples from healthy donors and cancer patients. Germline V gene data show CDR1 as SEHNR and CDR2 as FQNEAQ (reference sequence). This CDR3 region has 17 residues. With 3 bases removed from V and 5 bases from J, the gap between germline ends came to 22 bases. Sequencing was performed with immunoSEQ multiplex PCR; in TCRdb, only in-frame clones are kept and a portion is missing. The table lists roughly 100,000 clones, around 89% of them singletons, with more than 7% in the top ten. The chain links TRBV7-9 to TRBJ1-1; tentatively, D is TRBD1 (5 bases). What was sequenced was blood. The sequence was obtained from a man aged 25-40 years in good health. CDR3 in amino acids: CASSFDLTGDRVTEAFF. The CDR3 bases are TGTGCCAGCAGCTTTGACTTAACGGGGGACCGCGTAACTGAAGCTTTCTTT. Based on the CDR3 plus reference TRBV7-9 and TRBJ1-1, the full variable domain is DTGVSQNPRHKITKRGQNVTFRCDPISEHNRLYWYRQTLGQGPEFLTYFQNEAQLEKSRLLSDRFSAERPKGSFSTLEIQRTEQGDSAMYLCASSFDLTGDRVTEAFFGQGTRLTVV.